This T cell receptor (beta chain) appears in the sequencing data of a study of T cell responses to AZD1222 COVID-19 vaccine. Remarks on this clone: Its antigen remains unknown.

Germline CDR1 is MDHEN and CDR2 is SYDVKM. The CDR3 contains 16 residues. V lost 4 bases to trimming and J lost 4 bases, with 17 bases between them. Whole-study results and caveats: The donor cohort was predominantly white British with a female majority, and clonal diversity may have been underestimated. Just a handful of AZD1222 recipients were seropositive at baseline. Nearly half of spike-specific TCRs reportedly target variant regions that are unmutated in the B.1.351 and B.1.1.7 variants.

TCRdb keeps only in-frame clones here, not all; method: immunoSEQ multiplex PCR. The sample lists about 160,000 clones; roughly 94% were seen once. The source material was peripheral blood, sampled on day 0 of MenACWY control vaccination. The J gene is TRBJ1-5, the V gene TRBV28, with D possibly TRBD1 on 5 matching bases. The TCR sequence derives from an adult in good health. The CDR3 sequence is CASSYVGALPNQPQHF. The CDR3, as DNA: TGTGCCAGCAGTTATGTAGGGGCCCTCCCGAATCAGCCCCAGCATTTT.